Each of the 25 T cell receptor beta chains below was sequenced from the same sample in a study of blood T cell repertoires in COVID-19 (dated by TCRdb to between 2020 and 2021). The library came from the immunoSEQ multiplex PCR assay. TCRdb carries this immuneACCESS record with in-frame sequences only. Its versions omit some clonotypes, under half of them owing to an unresolved V gene in the studies checked, with the rest unexplained. The sample data list 250,000 to 300,000 clones, and 85% of these were observed just once. The top ten clones comprise 5.1% of the sample. The sequenced sample consisted of peripheral blood. All receptors derive from a man between 45 and 60 years old with active or convalescent COVID-19.

The rearrangement uses TRBV4-2 and TRBJ2-1, with D possibly matching TRBD2 (6 bases). This CDR3 region has 16 residues. The V and J ends lost 1 base and 9 bases respectively, with 19 bases between them. CDR1 is LGHNA, CDR2 YNFKEQ, per germline. CDR3: CASSQGRLGTVGEQFF. DNA of the CDR3: TGTGCCAGCAGCCAAGGGAGACTAGGTACGGTTGGTGAGCAGTTCTTC.

The chain is built from TRBV6-5 and TRBJ2-1, with 9 bases matching TRBD1. Germline lookup yields CDR1 MNHEY and CDR2 SVGAGI. Trimming took 4 bases from V and 4 from J; bases not matched to a gene: 5. The CDR3 covers 15 residues. The CDR3 DNA reads TGTGCCAGCAGTTTCAGACAGGGGGAATACAATGAGCAGTTCTTC. It codes for CASSFRQGEYNEQFF.

The V call is TRBV7-8, the J call TRBJ2-7; 10 bases align to TRBD2. The CDR3 contains 14 residues. Trimming took 5 bases from V and 6 from J; bases not matched to a gene: 7. CDR1 and CDR2 from the germline V gene are SGHVS and FQNEAQ. CDR3 region: CASSLSSGRSEQYF. DNA of the CDR3: TGTGCCAGCAGCCTATCTAGCGGGAGAAGCGAGCAGTACTTC.

V usage is TRBV9 and J usage is TRBJ2-3, with D tentatively TRBD2 (7 bases). Germline V gene sequence: CDR1 SGDLS, CDR2 YYNGEE. The CDR3 totals 15 residues. Trimming cost V 4 bases and J 3 bases, with 15 bases left between them. CDR3 residues: CASSSWGGGTDTQYF. CDR3 sequence (DNA): TGTGCCAGCAGCTCCTGGGGAGGGGGGACAGATACGCAGTATTTT.

V usage is TRBV3-1 (or the pseudogene TRBV3-2) and J usage is TRBJ2-3; D might be TRBD2 (6 bases). This CDR3 is 18 amino acids long. V lost 4 bases and J 0 bases, leaving 20 bases between the germline ends. Germline V CDR1 and CDR2: LGHDT, YNNKEL (reference sequence). The CDR3 protein is CASSLLGGERASTDTQYF. In DNA form, the CDR3 reads TGTGCCAGCAGCCTTCTGGGCGGGGAAAGGGCTAGCACAGATACGCAGTATTTT.

The rearrangement joins TRBV6-2 or TRBV6-3 to TRBJ1-5, with D hard to call. CDR1 and CDR2 from the germline V gene are MNHEY and SVGEGT. The CDR3 is made up of 15 amino acids. V was cut by 6 bases and J by 1 base, with 13 bases left in between. The CDR3 sequence: CASSRPPGSNQPQHF. The CDR3 DNA follows: TGTGCCAGCAGCCGACCCCCGGGGAGCAATCAGCCCCAGCATTTT.

V is TRBV18 and J is TRBJ2-4, with D perhaps TRBD1 (7 bases). Trimming stripped 0 bases from V and 1 base from J, with 13 bases between. The CDR3 totals 17 residues. Looked up from germline, CDR1 is KGHSH and CDR2 is LQKENI. CDR3: CASSPPGGQVAKNIQYF. CDR3 in DNA: TGTGCCAGCTCACCACCGGGAGGACAGGTGGCCAAAAACATTCAGTACTTC. Looking up the rest from reference TRBV18 and TRBJ2-4 gives the full variable domain: NAGVMQNPRHLVRRRGQEARLRCSPMKGHSHVYWYRQLPEEGLKFMVYLQKENIIDESGMPKERFSAEFPKEGPSILRIQQVVRGDSAAYFCASSPPGGQVAKNIQYFGAGTRLSVL.

V and J are TRBV25-1 and TRBJ2-7, with 7 bases that match TRBD1. CDR3 length equals 13 residues. With V trimmed by 7 bases and J by 5 bases, 8 bases remained unmatched. Germline V gene data show CDR1 as MGHDK and CDR2 as SYGVNS. The CDR3 sequence: CASNGRGSNEQYF. The CDR3 nucleotides are TGTGCCAGCAATGGCAGGGGGTCTAACGAGCAGTACTTC.

The chain recombines TRBV10-3 with TRBJ1-5; D unresolved. Germline V gene data show CDR1 as ENHRY and CDR2 as SYGVKD. CDR3 length equals 12 residues. Trimming left V 5 bases short and J 4 bases short, with 6 bases between. CDR3 in DNA: TGTGCCATCAGTTCGGGGAATCAGCCCCAGCATTTT. It codes for CAISSGNQPQHF.

This chain links TRBV12-3 or TRBV12-4 with TRBJ1-2, with unresolved D. This CDR3 has 12 amino acids. V lost 7 bases and J lost 4, with 10 bases in between. The CDR3 DNA follows: TGTGCCAGCATGCAAGCTGGCTATGGCTACACCTTC. As protein: CASMQAGYGYTF.

The chain has TRBV28 and TRBJ2-7; tentatively, D is TRBD2 (6 bases). The CDR3 runs 15 residues. CDR1 and CDR2 (germline): MDHEN, SYDVKM. Trimming stripped 6 bases from V and 0 bases from J, with 15 bases between. CDR3 in DNA: TGTGCCAGCAGCCTCCAGCGGGCCCCCTCCTACGAGCAGTACTTC. Translating gives CASSLQRAPSYEQYF.

A few counts support this clone. This chain connects TRBV11-2 to TRBJ2-7; D is ambiguous. The V end was cut by 4 bases, the J end by 2 bases, with 12 bases between. Per germline, CDR1 SGHAT and CDR2 FQNNGV. The CDR3 consists of 14 residues. This CDR3 reads CASSSEVTAYEQYF. The CDR3 DNA is TGTGCCAGCAGCTCAGAAGTGACTGCCTACGAGCAGTACTTC.

This chain joins TRBV21-1 and TRBJ1-1; the D call TRBD1 from the table was never checked on the DNA. TRBV21-1 is assigned pseudogene status. This CDR3 has 12 amino acids. This chain's CDR3 is CASSNLATEAFF. CDR3 DNA: TGTGCCAGCAGCAACCTGGCCACTGAAGCTTTCTTT.

This clone has just one count. V usage is TRBV2 and J usage is TRBJ1-1; D ambiguous. V shed 5 bases and J shed 0 bases, with 10 bases lying between them. CDR3 size: 14 residues. Germline CDR1 reads SNHLY; CDR2 reads FYNNEI. CDR3 nucleotide sequence: TGTGCCAGCAGTACTAGGATCATGAACACTGAAGCTTTCTTT. Translation: CASSTRIMNTEAFF.

This clone was detected a few times. V is TRBV19 and J is TRBJ2-2; D gene unclear. Trimming took 3 bases from V and 5 from J, leaving 16 bases between them. The CDR3 contains 16 residues. The V gene's germline CDR1 is LNHDA and CDR2 SQIVND (reference sequence). The chain's CDR3 is CASSMNSKVSTGELFF. In nucleotides, the CDR3 is TGTGCCAGTAGTATGAACAGTAAAGTATCGACCGGGGAGCTGTTTTTT.

The V and J genes are TRBV14 and TRBJ2-3; D not resolved. Germline lookup yields CDR1 SGHDN and CDR2 FVKESK. The germline V and J ends were trimmed by 2 bases and 3 bases, with 9 bases remaining between them. The CDR3 covers 14 residues. The CDR3 DNA is TGTGCCAGCAGCCAAACTCGGGTGACAGATACGCAGTATTTT. This encodes CASSQTRVTDTQYF.

This clone was counted once. The V call is TRBV27, the J call TRBJ2-2, with 7 bases identical to TRBD2. The V segment lost 3 bases and the J segment 1 base; nucleotides outside the gene matches: 2. The CDR3 length is 15 residues. Germline V gene data show CDR1 as MNHEY and CDR2 as SMNVEV (reference sequence). The CDR3 bases are TGTGCCAGCAGTTTTACTAGCGTGAACACCGGGGAGCTGTTTTTT. Translating it yields CASSFTSVNTGELFF.

The chain employs TRBV19 and TRBJ1-1, with a possible D match to TRBD1 (6 bases). Per the germline V gene, CDR1 is LNHDA and CDR2 is SQIVND (reference sequence). The CDR3 totals 14 residues. The ends were cut back, 8 bases at V and 6 bases at J, with 19 bases in the middle. The CDR3 region is CASEQGLGFAEAFF. Here the CDR3 DNA reads TGTGCCAGTGAACAGGGTTTGGGGTTTGCTGAAGCTTTCTTT.

This chain joins TRBV3-1 (or the pseudogene TRBV3-2) and TRBJ1-2; unclear D gene. The ends were cut back, 2 bases at V and 4 bases at J, with 17 bases in the middle. Germline CDR1 reads LGHDT; CDR2 reads YNNKEL (reference sequence). The CDR3 is 16 residues long. CDR3 amino acids: CASSQFPEEGFYGYTF. CDR3 nucleotides: TGTGCCAGCAGCCAATTCCCCGAGGAGGGATTCTATGGCTACACCTTC.

The CDR3 spells CAIGGTVNTEAFF. DNA of the CDR3: TGTGCCATCGGTGGGACAGTAAACACTGAAGCTTTCTTT. The chain uses TRBV10-3 and TRBJ1-1; 7 bases agree with TRBD1. The CDR3 covers 13 residues. The J segment lost 2 bases and the V segment lost 8 bases, leaving 5 bases of the junction unmatched. Germline loops: CDR1 ENHRY, CDR2 SYGVKD.

In the case of this clone: The same CDR3 is also encoded by other DNA sequences in this sample. The J gene is TRBJ1-1, the V gene TRBV18, with TRBD1 as a possible D gene (6 bases). The V gene lost 3 bases and the J gene lost 0 bases, with 8 bases spanning the gap. Per the germline V gene, CDR1 is KGHSH and CDR2 is LQKENI. This CDR3 region has 14 residues. The CDR3: CASSPGQLNTEAFF. The CDR3 region has the DNA TGTGCCAGCTCACCCGGACAGTTGAACACTGAAGCTTTCTTT. The full variable domain, rest sourced from reference TRBV18 and TRBJ1-1, is NAGVMQNPRHLVRRRGQEARLRCSPMKGHSHVYWYRQLPEEGLKFMVYLQKENIIDESGMPKERFSAEFPKEGPSILRIQQVVRGDSAAYFCASSPGQLNTEAFFGQGTRLTVV.

The rearrangement joins TRBV6-5 to TRBJ1-1; perhaps TRBD1 as D (5 bases). The CDR3 is made up of 15 amino acids. V was cut by 7 bases and J by 3 bases, with 18 bases left in between. CDR1 MNHEY and CDR2 SVGAGI come from the germline V gene. The CDR3 sequence is CASKSGGNGDTEAFF. The CDR3 nucleotides are TGTGCCAGCAAGTCGGGGGGGAACGGGGACACTGAAGCTTTCTTT.

This clone appeared once. The chain links TRBV10-3 to TRBJ2-6; D is perhaps TRBD1 (5 bases). V lost 5 bases and J lost 4, with 9 bases in between. Germline-derived CDR1 and CDR2 are ENHRY and SYGVKD. This CDR3 region has 14 residues. The CDR3 coding sequence is TGTGCCATCAGTAGGGGTGGAGGGGCCAACGTCCTGACTTTC. It encodes CAISRGGGANVLTF.

This clone was counted once. V and J are TRBV7-8 and TRBJ2-1; the D is unclear. CDR3 length: 16 amino acids. V shed 4 bases and J shed 0 bases, with 13 bases lying between them. In germline, CDR1 is SGHVS, CDR2 FQNEAQ. The CDR3 DNA reads as TGTGCCAGCAGCTACCTTCAGGCGAGCTCCTACAATGAGCAGTTCTTC. It specifies CASSYLQASSYNEQFF.

The chain links TRBV20-1 to TRBJ2-3, with unresolved D. The CDR3 contains 11 residues. Trimming removed 7 bases at V and 0 bases at J, with 5 bases between. CDR1 is DFQATT and CDR2 is SNEGSKA in the germline V gene (reference sequence). This CDR3 reads CSVASTDTQYF. The CDR3 coding sequence is TGCAGTGTCGCGAGCACAGATACGCAGTATTTT.